This T cell receptor beta chain was identified during a study of preoperative IRX-2 immunotherapy in early breast cancer. Data came from immunoSEQ multiplex PCR; TCRdb stores just in-frame clones and leaves some out. The sample records about 67,000 clones, roughly 94% being singletons. The V gene lost 0 bases and the J gene lost 4 bases, with 8 bases spanning the gap. CDR1 is SGHNT, CDR2 YYREEE, per germline (reference sequence). The CDR3 has 14 residues. The treatment was: preoperative locoregional IRX-2 cytokine immunotherapy. This phase Ib study tested locoregional IRX-2 cytokine immunotherapy given before surgery.

This sequence was found in a human donor with breast cancer. This rearrangement joins TRBV5-4 to TRBJ1-3, with D unclear. This sample was gathered from a patient treated with IRX-2 immunotherapy. CDR3 amino acids: CASSLEVGGNTIYF. In DNA form, the CDR3 reads TGTGCCAGCAGCTTGGAGGTGGGGGGAAACACCATATATTTT.